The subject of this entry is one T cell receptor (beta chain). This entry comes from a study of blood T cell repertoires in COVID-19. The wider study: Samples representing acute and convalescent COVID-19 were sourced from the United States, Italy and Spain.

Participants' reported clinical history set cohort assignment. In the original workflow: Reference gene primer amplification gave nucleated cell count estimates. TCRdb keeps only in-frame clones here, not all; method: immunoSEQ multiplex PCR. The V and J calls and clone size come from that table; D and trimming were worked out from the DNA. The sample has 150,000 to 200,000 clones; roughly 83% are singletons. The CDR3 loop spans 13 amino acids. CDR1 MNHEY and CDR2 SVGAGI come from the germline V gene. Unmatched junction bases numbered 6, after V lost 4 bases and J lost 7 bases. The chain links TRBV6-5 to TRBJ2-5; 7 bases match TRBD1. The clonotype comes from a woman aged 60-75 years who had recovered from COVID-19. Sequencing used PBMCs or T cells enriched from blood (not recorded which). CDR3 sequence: CASSFQGDGTQYF. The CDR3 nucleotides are TGTGCCAGCAGTTTTCAGGGGGACGGGACCCAGTACTTC.